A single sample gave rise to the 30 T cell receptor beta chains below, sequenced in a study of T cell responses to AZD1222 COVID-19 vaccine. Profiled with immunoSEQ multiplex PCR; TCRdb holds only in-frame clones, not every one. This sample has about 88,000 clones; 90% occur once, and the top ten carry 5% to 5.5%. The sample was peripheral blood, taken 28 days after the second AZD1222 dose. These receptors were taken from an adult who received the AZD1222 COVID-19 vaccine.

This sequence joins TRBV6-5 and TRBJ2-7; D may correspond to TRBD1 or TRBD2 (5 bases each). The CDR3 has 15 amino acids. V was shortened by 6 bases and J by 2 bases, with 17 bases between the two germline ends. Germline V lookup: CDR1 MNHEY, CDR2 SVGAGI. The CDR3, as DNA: TGTGCCAGCAGGTCTACCGGGACCGGAACCTACGAGCAGTACTTC. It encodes CASRSTGTGTYEQYF.

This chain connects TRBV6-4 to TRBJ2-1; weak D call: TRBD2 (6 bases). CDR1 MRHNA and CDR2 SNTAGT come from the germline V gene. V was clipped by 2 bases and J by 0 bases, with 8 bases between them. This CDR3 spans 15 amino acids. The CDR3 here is CASSDGGVSYNEQFF. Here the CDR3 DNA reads TGTGCCAGCAGTGACGGCGGGGTCTCCTACAATGAGCAGTTCTTC.

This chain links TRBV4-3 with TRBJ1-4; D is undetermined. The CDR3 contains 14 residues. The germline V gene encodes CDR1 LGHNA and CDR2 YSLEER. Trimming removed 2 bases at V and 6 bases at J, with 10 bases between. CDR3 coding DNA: TGCGCCAGCAGCCAACGGCTCTCAGATGAAAAACTGTTTTTT. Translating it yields CASSQRLSDEKLFF.

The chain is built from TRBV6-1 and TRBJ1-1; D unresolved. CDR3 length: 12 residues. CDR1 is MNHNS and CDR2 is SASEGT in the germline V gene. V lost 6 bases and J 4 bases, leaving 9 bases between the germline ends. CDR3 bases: TGTGCCAGCAGCTCCGGGCCCACTGAAGCTTTCTTT. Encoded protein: CASSSGPTEAFF.

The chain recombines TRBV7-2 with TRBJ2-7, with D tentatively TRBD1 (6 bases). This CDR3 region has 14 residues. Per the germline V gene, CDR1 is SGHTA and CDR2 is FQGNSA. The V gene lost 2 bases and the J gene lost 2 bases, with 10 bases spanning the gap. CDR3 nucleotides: TGTGCCAGCAGCTTATTTCAGGGGCCCTACGAGCAGTACTTC. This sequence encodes CASSLFQGPYEQYF. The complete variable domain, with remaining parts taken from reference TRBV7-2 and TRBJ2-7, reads GAGVSQSPSNKVTEKGKDVELRCDPISGHTALYWYRQSLGQGLEFLIYFQGNSAPDKSGLPSDRFSAERTGGSVSTLTIQRTQQEDSAVYLCASSLFQGPYEQYFGPGTRLTVT.

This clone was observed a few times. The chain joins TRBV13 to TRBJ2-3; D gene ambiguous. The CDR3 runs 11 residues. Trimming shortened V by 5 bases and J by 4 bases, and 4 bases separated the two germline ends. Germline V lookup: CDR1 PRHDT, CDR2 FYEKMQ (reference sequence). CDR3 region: CASSVSDTQYF. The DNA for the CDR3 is TGTGCCAGCAGCGTGTCAGATACGCAGTATTTT.

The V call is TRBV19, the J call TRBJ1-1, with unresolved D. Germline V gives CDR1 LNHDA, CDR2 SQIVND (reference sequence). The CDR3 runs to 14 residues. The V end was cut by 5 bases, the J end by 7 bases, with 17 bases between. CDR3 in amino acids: CASSAIRDPDEAFF. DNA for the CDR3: TGTGCCAGTAGTGCAATTCGGGATCCAGATGAAGCTTTCTTT.

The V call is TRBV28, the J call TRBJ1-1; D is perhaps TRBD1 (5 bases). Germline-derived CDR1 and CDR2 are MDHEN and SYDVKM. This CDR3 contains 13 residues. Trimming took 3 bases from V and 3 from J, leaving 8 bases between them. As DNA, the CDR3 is TGTGCCAGCAGTTTTGTCAGGGACACTGAAGCTTTCTTT. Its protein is CASSFVRDTEAFF.

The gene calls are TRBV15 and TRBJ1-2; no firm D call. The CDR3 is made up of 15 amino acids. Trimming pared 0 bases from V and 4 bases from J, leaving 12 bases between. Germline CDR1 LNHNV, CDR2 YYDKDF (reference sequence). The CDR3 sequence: CATSRDAVSSYGYTF. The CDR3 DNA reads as TGTGCCACCAGCAGAGATGCAGTTAGTTCCTATGGCTACACCTTC.

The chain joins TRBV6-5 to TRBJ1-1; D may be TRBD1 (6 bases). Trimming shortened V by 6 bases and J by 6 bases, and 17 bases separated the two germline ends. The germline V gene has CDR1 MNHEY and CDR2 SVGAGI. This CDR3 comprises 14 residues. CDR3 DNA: TGTGCCAGCAGGGGGGCCCTTGGGGAAGCTGAAGCTTTCTTT. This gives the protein CASRGALGEAEAFF.

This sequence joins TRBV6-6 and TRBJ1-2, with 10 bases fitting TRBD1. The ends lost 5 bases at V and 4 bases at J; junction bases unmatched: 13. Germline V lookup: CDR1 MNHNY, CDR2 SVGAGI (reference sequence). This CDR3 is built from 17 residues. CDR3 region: CASSPLVRQGASYGYTF. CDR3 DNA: TGTGCCAGCAGTCCCCTTGTTAGACAGGGGGCTAGCTATGGCTACACCTTC.

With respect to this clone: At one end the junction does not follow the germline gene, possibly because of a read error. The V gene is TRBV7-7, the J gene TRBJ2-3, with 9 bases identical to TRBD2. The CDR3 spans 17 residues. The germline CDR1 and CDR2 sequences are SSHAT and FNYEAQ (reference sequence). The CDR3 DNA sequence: TGTGCTAGCAGCTTAGGGTCTGGCGGGGGGGCAACAGATACGCAGTATTTT. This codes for CASSLGSGGGATDTQYF.

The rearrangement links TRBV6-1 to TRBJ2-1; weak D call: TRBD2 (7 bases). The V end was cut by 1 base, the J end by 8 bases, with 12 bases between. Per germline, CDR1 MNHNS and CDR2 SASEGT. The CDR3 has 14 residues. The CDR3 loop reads CASSEVRGADEQFF. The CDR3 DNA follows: TGTGCCAGCAGTGAAGTTCGGGGGGCGGATGAGCAGTTCTTC.

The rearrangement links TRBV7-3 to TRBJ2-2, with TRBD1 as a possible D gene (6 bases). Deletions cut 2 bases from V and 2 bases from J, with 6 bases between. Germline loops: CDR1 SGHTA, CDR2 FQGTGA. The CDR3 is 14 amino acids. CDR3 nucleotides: TGTGCCAGCAGCTTAGGGACAAACACCGGGGAGCTGTTTTTT. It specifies CASSLGTNTGELFF.

Here the CDR3 reads CASSPRQGNYEQYF. For the CDR3, the DNA is TGTGCCAGCAGTCCCCGACAGGGGAACTACGAGCAGTACTTC. V and J are TRBV28 and TRBJ2-7, with 8 bases lining up with TRBD1. V trimming: 5 bases; J trimming: 3 bases; junction bases outside the gene matches: 6. The CDR3 has 14 amino acids. CDR1 and CDR2 (germline): MDHEN, SYDVKM.

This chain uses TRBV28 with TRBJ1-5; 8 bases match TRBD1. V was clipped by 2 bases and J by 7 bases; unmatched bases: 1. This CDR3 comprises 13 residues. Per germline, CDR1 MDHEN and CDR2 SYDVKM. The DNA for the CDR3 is TGTGCCAGCAGTTTACAGGGGGCCCAGCCCCAGCATTTT. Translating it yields CASSLQGAQPQHF.

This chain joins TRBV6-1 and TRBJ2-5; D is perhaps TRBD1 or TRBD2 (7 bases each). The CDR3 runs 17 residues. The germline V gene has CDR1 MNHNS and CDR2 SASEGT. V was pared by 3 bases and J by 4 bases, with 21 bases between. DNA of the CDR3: TGTGCCAGCAGTGAGGGGTCACGACAGGGAGGGAGAGAGACCCAGTACTTC. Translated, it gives CASSEGSRQGGRETQYF.

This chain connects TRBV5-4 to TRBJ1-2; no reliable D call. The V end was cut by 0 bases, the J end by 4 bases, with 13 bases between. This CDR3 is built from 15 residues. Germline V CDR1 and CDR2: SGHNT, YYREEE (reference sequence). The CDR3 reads CASSLGVQTVYGYTF. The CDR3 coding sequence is TGTGCCAGCAGCTTGGGGGTCCAAACCGTCTATGGCTACACCTTC.

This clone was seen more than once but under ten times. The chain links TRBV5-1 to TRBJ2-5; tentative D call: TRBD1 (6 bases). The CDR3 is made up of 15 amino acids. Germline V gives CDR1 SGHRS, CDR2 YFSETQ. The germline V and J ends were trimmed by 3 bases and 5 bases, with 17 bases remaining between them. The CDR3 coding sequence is TGCGCCAGCAGCTCTGGACAGTCCCAGAAGGAGACCCAGTACTTC. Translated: CASSSGQSQKETQYF.

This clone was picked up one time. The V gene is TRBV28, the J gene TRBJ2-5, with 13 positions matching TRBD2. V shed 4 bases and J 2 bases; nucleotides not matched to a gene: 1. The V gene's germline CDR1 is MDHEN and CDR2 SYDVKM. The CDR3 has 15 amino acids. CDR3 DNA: TGTGCCAGCAGTTCGACTAGCGGGGGGCAAGAGACCCAGTACTTC. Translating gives CASSSTSGGQETQYF.

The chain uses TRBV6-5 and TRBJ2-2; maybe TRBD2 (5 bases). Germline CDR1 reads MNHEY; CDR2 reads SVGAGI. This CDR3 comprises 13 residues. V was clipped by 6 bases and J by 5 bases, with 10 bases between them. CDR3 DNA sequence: TGTGCCAGCAGCGGGGTAGGGACCGGGGAGCTGTTTTTT. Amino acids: CASSGVGTGELFF.

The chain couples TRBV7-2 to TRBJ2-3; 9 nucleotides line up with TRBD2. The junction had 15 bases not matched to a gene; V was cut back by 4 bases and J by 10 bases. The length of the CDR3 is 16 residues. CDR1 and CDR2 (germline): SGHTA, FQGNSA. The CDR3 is CASSSTGGGAFKAQYF. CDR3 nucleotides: TGTGCCAGCAGCTCAACGGGCGGGGGGGCTTTTAAAGCGCAGTATTTT.

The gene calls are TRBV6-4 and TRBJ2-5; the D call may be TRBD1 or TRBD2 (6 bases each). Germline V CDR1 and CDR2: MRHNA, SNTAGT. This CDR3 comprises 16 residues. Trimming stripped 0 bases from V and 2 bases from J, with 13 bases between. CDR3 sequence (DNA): TGTGCCAGCAGTGACTCGATACAGGGAGGACAAGAGACCCAGTACTTC. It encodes CASSDSIQGGQETQYF.

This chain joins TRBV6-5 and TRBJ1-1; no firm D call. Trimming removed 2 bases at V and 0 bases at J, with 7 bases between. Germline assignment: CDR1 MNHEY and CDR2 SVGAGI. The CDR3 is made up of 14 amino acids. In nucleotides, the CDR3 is TGTGCCAGCAGTTACCAGGTTATGAACACTGAAGCTTTCTTT. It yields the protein CASSYQVMNTEAFF.

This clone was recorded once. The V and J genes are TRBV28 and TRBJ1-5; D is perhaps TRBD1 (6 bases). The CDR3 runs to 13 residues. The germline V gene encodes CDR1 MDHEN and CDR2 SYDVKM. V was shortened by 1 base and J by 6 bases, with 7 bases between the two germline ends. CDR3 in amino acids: CASSLSGAQPQHF. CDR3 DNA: TGTGCCAGCAGTTTATCAGGGGCTCAGCCCCAGCATTTT.

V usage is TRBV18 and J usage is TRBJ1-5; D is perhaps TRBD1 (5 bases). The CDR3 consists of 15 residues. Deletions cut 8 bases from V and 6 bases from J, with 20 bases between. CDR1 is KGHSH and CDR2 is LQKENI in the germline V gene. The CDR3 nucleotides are TGTGCCAGCGCGCTCCAGAGGGGTGAGGGTCAGCCCCAGCATTTT. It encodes CASALQRGEGQPQHF.

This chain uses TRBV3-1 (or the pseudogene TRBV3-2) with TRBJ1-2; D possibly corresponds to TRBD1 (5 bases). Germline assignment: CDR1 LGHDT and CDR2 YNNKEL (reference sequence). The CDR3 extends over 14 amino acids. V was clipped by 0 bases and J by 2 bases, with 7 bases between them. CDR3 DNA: TGTGCCAGCAGCCAAGAATGGGGGAACTATGGCTACACCTTC. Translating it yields CASSQEWGNYGYTF.

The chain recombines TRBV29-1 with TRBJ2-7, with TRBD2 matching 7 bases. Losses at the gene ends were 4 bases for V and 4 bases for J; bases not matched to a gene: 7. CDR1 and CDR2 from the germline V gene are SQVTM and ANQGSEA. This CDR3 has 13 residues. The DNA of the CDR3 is TGCAGCGTTGGCGGACTCGGGGGGTACGAGCAGTACTTC. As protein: CSVGGLGGYEQYF.

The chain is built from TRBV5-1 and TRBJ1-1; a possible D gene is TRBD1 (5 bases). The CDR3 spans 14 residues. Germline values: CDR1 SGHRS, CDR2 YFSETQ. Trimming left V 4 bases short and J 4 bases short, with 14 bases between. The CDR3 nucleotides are TGCGCCAGCAGCCCGGGTAGGGGAGGCACTGAAGCTTTCTTT. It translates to CASSPGRGGTEAFF. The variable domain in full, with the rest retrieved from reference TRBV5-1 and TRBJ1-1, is KAGVTQTPRYLIKTRGQQVTLSCSPISGHRSVSWYQQTPGQGLQFLFEYFSETQRNKGNFPGRFSGRQFSNSRSEMNVSTLELGDSALYLCASSPGRGGTEAFFGQGTRLTVV.

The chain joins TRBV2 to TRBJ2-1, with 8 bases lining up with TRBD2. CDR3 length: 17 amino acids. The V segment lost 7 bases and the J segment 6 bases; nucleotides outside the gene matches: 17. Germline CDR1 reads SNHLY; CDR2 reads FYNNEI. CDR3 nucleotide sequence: TGTGCCAGCAACCTATTCCGGGGGACTAGTGGGCTCAATGAGCAGTTCTTC. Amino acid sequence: CASNLFRGTSGLNEQFF.